The T cell receptor (beta chain) described here comes from a study of Ad26.COV2.S vaccination and SARS-CoV-2 variants. Across the study: Donor got 5x10^10 or 1x10^11 viral particles of Ad26.COV2.S.

Measured with immunoSEQ multiplex PCR; TCRdb has only the in-frame clones, and not every one. The repertoire consists of hundreds of thousands of clones, with approximately 88% occurring once and the leading ten covering roughly 1.5%. Regarding treatment: some 20 received Ad26.COV2.S at low or high dose, single or two shots; several received placebo; per-sample allocation not given. Samples analyzed were those drawn on day 63 after the first vaccine or placebo injection. In the vaccine, an Ad26 vector expressed the SARS-CoV-2 spike of the Wuhan strain. Study observations and caveats: A substantial breadth of spike-specific CD8+ and CD4+ T cell responses after vaccination has been reported.

Germline loops: CDR1 SGHTA, CDR2 FQGNSA. The V gene lost 1 base and the J gene lost 10 bases, with 8 bases spanning the gap. There are 13 residues in the CDR3. As to this clone: Its antigen is not identified.

The V gene is TRBV7-2, the J gene TRBJ1-6; no clear D gene. This receptor was obtained from a person between 18 and 65 years old who received the Ad26.COV2.S COVID-19 vaccine or a placebo. The sample in question was peripheral blood, obtained in a trial of Ad26.COV2.S vaccine versus placebo. The chain's CDR3 is CASSLEGHSPLHF. CDR3 DNA sequence: TGTGCCAGCAGCTTAGAGGGTCACTCACCCCTCCACTTT.